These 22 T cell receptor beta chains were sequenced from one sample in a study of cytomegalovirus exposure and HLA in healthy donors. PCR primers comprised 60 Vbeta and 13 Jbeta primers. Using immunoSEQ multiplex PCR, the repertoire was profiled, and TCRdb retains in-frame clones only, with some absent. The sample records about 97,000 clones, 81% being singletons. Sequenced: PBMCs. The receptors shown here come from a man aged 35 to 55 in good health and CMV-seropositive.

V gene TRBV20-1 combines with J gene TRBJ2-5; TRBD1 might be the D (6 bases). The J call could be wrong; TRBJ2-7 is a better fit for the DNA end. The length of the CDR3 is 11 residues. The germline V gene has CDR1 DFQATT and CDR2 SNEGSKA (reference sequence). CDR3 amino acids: CSASPGDEQYF. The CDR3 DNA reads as TGCAGTGCTAGCCCAGGGGACGAGCAGTACTTC.

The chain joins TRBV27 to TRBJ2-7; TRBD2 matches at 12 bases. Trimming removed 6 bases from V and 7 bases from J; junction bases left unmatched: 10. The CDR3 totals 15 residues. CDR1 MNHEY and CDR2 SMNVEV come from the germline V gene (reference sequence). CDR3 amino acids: CASRTWPSGRGEQYF. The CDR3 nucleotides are TGTGCCAGCAGGACCTGGCCTAGCGGGAGGGGAGAGCAGTACTTC.

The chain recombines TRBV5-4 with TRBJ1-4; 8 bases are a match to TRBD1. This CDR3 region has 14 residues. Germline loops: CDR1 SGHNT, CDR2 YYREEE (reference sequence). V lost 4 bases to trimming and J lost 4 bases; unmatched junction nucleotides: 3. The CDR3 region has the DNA TGTGCCAGCAGCCAAGGACAGGGTAATGAAAAACTGTTTTTT. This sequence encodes CASSQGQGNEKLFF.

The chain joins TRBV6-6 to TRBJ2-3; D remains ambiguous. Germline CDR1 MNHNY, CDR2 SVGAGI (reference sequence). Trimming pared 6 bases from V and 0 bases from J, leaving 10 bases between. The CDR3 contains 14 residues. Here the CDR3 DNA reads TGTGCCAGCAGGGAACAGTCTAGCACAGATACGCAGTATTTT. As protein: CASREQSSTDTQYF.

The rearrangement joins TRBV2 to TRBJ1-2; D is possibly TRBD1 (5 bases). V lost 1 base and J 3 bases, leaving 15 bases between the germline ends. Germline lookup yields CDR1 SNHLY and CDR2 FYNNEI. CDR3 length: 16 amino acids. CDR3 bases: TGTGCCAGCAGTGAAGTACGGGGGGGAGGCGACTATGGCTACACCTTC. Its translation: CASSEVRGGGDYGYTF.

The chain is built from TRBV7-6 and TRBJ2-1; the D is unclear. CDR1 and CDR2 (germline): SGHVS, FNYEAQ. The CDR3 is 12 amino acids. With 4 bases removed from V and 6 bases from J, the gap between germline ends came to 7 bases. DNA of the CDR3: TGTGCCAGCAGCTCCCCAGGCAATGAGCAGTTCTTC. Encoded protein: CASSSPGNEQFF. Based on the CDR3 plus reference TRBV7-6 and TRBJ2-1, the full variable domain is GAGVSQSPRYKVTKRGQDVALRCDPISGHVSLYWYRQALGQGPEFLTYFNYEAQQDKSGLPNDRFSAERPEGSISTLTIQRTEQRDSAMYRCASSSPGNEQFFGPGTRLTVL.

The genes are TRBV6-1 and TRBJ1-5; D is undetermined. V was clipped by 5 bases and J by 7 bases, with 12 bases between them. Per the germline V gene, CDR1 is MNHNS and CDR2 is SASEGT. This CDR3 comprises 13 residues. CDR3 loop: CASSPPGEQPQHF. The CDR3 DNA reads TGTGCCAGCAGTCCGCCCGGGGAGCAGCCCCAGCATTTT.

The CDR3 sequence is CATSAPGQHYEQYF. The DNA for the CDR3 is TGTGCCACCAGCGCACCGGGACAGCATTACGAGCAGTACTTC. V gene TRBV15 combines with J gene TRBJ2-5; 7 bases align to TRBD1. The end of the DNA fits TRBJ2-7 better, so the J call may be wrong. This CDR3 comprises 14 residues. Germline CDR1 LNHNV, CDR2 YYDKDF (reference sequence).

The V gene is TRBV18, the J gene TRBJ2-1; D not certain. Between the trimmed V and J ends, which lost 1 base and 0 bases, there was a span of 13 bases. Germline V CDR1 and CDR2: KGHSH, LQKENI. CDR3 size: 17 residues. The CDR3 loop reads CASSPRSNSRSYNEQFF. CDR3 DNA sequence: TGTGCCAGCTCACCACGGTCAAACTCCCGCTCCTACAATGAGCAGTTCTTC.

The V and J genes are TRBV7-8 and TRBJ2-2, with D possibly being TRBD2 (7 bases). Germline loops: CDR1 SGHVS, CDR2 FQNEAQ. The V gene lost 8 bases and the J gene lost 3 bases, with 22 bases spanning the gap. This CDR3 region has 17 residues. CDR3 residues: CASFLYRGGLYTGELFF. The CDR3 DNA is TGTGCCAGCTTCCTCTATAGGGGGGGGCTTTACACCGGGGAGCTGTTTTTT.

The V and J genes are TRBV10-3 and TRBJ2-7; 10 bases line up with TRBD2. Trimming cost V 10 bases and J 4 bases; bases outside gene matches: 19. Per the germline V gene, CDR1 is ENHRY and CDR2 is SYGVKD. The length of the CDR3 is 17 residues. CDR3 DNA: TGTGCCACCCGGCCCCATGGCCTAGCGGGAGAGGATTACGAGCAGTACTTC. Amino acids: CATRPHGLAGEDYEQYF.

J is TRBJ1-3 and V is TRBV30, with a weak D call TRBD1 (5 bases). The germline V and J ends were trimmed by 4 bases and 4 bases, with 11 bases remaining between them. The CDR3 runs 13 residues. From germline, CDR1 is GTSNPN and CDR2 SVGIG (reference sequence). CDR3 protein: CAWNGGGGNTIYF. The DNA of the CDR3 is TGTGCCTGGAACGGGGGTGGAGGAAACACCATATATTTT.

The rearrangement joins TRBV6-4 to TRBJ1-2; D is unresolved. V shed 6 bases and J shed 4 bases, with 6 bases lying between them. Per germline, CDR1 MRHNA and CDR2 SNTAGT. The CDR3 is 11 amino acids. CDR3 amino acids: CASRRGYGYTF. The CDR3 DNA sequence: TGTGCCAGCAGGAGAGGCTATGGCTACACCTTC.

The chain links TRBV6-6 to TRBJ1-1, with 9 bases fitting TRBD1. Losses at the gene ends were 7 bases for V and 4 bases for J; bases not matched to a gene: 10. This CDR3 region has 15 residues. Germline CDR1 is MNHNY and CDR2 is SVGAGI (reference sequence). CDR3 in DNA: TGTGCCAGCACAAAACAGGGGGCTAAGGTCACTGAAGCTTTCTTT. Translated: CASTKQGAKVTEAFF.

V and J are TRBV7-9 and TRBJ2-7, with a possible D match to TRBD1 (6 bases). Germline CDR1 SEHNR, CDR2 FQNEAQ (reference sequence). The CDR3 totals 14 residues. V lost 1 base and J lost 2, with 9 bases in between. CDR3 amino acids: CASSLDRATYEQYF. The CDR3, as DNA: TGTGCCAGCAGCTTAGACAGGGCGACCTACGAGCAGTACTTC.

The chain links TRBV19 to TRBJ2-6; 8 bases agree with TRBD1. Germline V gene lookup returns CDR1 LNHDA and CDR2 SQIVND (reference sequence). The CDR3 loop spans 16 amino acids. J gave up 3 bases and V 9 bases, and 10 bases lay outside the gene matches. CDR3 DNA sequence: TGTGCCAGCCATCCCGGGACAGGTGGTGGGGCCAACGTCCTGACTTTC. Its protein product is CASHPGTGGGANVLTF.

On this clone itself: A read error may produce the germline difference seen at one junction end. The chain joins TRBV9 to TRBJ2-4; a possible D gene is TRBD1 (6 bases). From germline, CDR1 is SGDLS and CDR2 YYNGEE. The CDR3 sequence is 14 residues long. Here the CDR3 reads CASSPTGYQNSQYF. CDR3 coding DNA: TGTGCCAGCAGCCCAACAGGGTACCAAAACAGTCAGTACTTC.

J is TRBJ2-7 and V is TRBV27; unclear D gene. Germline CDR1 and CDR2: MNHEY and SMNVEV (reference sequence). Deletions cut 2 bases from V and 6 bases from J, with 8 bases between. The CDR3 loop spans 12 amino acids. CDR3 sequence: CASSLGIGEQYF. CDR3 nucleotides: TGTGCCAGCAGTTTAGGCATTGGCGAGCAGTACTTC.

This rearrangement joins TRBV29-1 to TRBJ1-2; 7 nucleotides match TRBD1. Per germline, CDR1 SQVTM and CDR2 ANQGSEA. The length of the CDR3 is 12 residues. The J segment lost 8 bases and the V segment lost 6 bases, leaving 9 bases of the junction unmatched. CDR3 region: CSVDRGLAGYTF. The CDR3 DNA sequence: TGCAGCGTCGATAGGGGGCTCGCGGGCTACACCTTC.

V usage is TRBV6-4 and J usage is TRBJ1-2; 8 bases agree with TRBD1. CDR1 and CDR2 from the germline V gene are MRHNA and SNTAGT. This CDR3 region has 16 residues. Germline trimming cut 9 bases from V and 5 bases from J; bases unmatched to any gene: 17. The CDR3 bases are TGTGCCAGTTCCCCTCCAGGACAGGGCCCCCTGTATGGCTACACCTTC. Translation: CASSPPGQGPLYGYTF.

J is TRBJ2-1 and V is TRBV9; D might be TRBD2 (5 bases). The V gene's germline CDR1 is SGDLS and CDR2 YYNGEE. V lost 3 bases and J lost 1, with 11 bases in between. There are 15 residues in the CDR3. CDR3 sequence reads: CASSADGVSYNEQFF. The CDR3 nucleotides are TGTGCCAGCAGCGCGGACGGGGTGTCCTACAATGAGCAGTTCTTC.

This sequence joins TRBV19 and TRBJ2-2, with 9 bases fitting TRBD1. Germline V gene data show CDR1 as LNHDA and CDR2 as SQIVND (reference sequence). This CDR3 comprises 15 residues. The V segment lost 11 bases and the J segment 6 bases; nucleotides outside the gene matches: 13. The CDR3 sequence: CAASPGQGAPGELFF. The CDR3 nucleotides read TGTGCCGCTTCACCGGGACAGGGTGCCCCCGGGGAGCTGTTTTTT.